The subject of this entry is one T cell receptor (beta chain). V was pared by 3 bases and J by 1 base, with 7 bases between. Germline V lookup: CDR1 SNHLY, CDR2 FYNNEI. The CDR3 loop spans 14 amino acids. Alongside a J-beta primer mix, a sample-barcoded 5' primer served in a second PCR lasting about 6 to 12 cycles. Using its own MiXCR run on the 5' RACE reads, TCRdb lists one record per CDR3 protein. Of about 670,000 distinct CDR3 sequences in the sample, around 43% were seen once. The source of the sample is a study of blood T cells in healthy people across ages. The TCR was taken from a man older than 75 in good health. Sequencing input: blood. The rearrangement uses TRBV2 and TRBJ1-5; D unresolved. The CDR3 region has the DNA TGTGCCAGCAGTGACGCGATGAGCAATCAGCCCCAGCATTTT. Translated: CASSDAMSNQPQHF.